The 26 T cell receptor beta chains below all came from one sample that was sequenced in a study of T cells in localized non-small cell lung cancer. Only in-frame clones appear in the TCRdb table, and some are missing; sequencing was by immunoSEQ multiplex PCR. Altogether over 70,000 clones are present, approximately 90% being singletons, with the ten largest covering roughly 3.9%. The sequences come from PBMCs, collected before any cancer treatment. The receptor set was obtained from a woman aged 40 to 75 with stage II squamous cell lung carcinoma.

A single count supports this clone. This chain connects TRBV4-2 to TRBJ1-1; D is ambiguous. This CDR3 region has 12 residues. Germline loops: CDR1 LGHNA, CDR2 YNFKEQ. V gave up 7 bases and J gave up 6 bases, with 12 bases separating them. The CDR3 nucleotides read TGTGCCAGCACCCCCGGGTCCTCTGAAGCTTTCTTT. Translating it yields CASTPGSSEAFF.

This sequence joins TRBV5-1 and TRBJ2-2; no reliable D call. This CDR3 is built from 13 residues. Looked up from germline, CDR1 is SGHRS and CDR2 is YFSETQ. The ends were cut back, 0 bases at V and 6 bases at J, with 6 bases in the middle. CDR3 sequence reads: CASSLGTPGELFF. DNA of the CDR3: TGCGCCAGCAGCTTGGGAACCCCCGGGGAGCTGTTTTTT.

This chain joins TRBV10-2 and TRBJ1-1; perhaps TRBD1 as D (5 bases). This CDR3 is built from 13 residues. The V end lost 2 bases, the J end lost 3 bases, and 7 bases lay between the germline ends. Looked up from germline, CDR1 is WSHSY and CDR2 is SAAADI. The CDR3 is CASSERGYTEAFF. In DNA form, the CDR3 reads TGCGCCAGCAGTGAGAGGGGCTACACTGAAGCTTTCTTT.

CDR3: CASSLQGSSGNTIYF. The DNA for the CDR3 is TGTGCCAGCAGCCTTCAGGGGAGCTCTGGAAACACCATATATTTT. V gene TRBV6-5 combines with J gene TRBJ1-3; TRBD1 might be the D (6 bases). Germline CDR1 MNHEY, CDR2 SVGAGI. Deletions cut 6 bases from V and 0 bases from J, with 12 bases between. CDR3 length equals 15 residues.

The V gene is TRBV7-9, the J gene TRBJ2-3; D remains unclear. Trimming cost V 2 bases and J 5 bases, with 5 bases left between them. Germline CDR1 SEHNR, CDR2 FQNEAQ (reference sequence). This CDR3 spans 12 amino acids. The CDR3 DNA sequence: TGTGCCAGCAGCTTACAACGAGATACGCAGTATTTT. This sequence encodes CASSLQRDTQYF.

The chain links TRBV6-1 to TRBJ1-1; 7 nucleotides match TRBD1. V dropped 8 bases and J dropped 0; count of bases not matched to a gene: 3. Germline V gene data show CDR1 as MNHNS and CDR2 as SASEGT. This CDR3 has 13 amino acids. In DNA form, the CDR3 reads TGTGCCAGCCGGGACAGCATGAACACTGAAGCTTTCTTT. It specifies CASRDSMNTEAFF.

J is TRBJ1-2 and V is TRBV29-1, with D possibly being TRBD1 (5 bases). V was shortened by 1 base and J by 10 bases, with 10 bases between the two germline ends. Germline V gene lookup returns CDR1 SQVTM and CDR2 ANQGSEA. The CDR3 is made up of 11 amino acids. The CDR3 is CSVEVRQTYTF. The CDR3 nucleotides read TGCAGCGTTGAAGTCCGACAGACCTACACCTTC.

CDR3 in amino acids: CASSGSPVRWSYTF. In DNA form, the CDR3 reads TGTGCCAGCAGTGGGTCTCCGGTTCGGTGGAGCTACACCTTC. V is TRBV6-1 and J is TRBJ1-2; no reliable D call. Per the germline V gene, CDR1 is MNHNS and CDR2 is SASEGT. V lost 4 bases and J 9 bases, leaving 18 bases between the germline ends. The CDR3 is 14 amino acids.

This sequence joins TRBV27 and TRBJ2-1; 8 positions match TRBD1. This CDR3 region has 18 residues. With 9 bases clipped from V and 1 base from J, the junction kept 17 bases outside the gene matches. Germline loops: CDR1 MNHEY, CDR2 SMNVEV (reference sequence). CDR3 DNA sequence: TGTGCCAGTCATCGGTCGGGCTTCCACAGGGGGTCCTACAATGAGCAGTTCTTC. Translation: CASHRSGFHRGSYNEQFF.

V gene TRBV11-1 combines with J gene TRBJ1-1; D gene unclear. Trimming removed 7 bases from V and 3 bases from J, with 18 bases in between. This CDR3 is 15 amino acids long. CDR1 SGHAT and CDR2 FQDESV come from the germline V gene (reference sequence). The CDR3 spells CASTPQSNQDTEAFF. In DNA, the CDR3 is TGTGCCAGCACCCCCCAGTCGAATCAGGACACTGAAGCTTTCTTT.

V and J are TRBV7-9 and TRBJ1-1, with D perhaps matching TRBD1 (6 bases). The CDR3 runs to 14 residues. CDR1 is SEHNR, CDR2 FQNEAQ, per germline (reference sequence). Trimming took 6 bases from V and 8 from J, leaving 19 bases between them. The CDR3 region is CASSLDRPPGEAFF. In DNA form, the CDR3 reads TGTGCCAGCAGTTTGGACAGACCTCCCGGCGAAGCTTTCTTT.

V is TRBV6-5 and J is TRBJ1-2; 7 nucleotides agree with TRBD1. This CDR3 has 15 amino acids. Germline trimming cut 5 bases from V and 8 bases from J; bases unmatched to any gene: 14. CDR1 MNHEY and CDR2 SVGAGI come from the germline V gene. CDR3 amino acids: CASSLLGQDSEGYTF. CDR3 coding DNA: TGTGCCAGCAGTCTCCTCGGACAGGATAGTGAAGGCTACACCTTC.

Comment on this clone: The junction shows a germline mismatch at one end, possibly a read error. J is TRBJ2-5 and V is TRBV7-7; D is perhaps TRBD1 (6 bases). The V gene's germline CDR1 is SSHAT and CDR2 FNYEAQ (reference sequence). The CDR3 covers 15 residues. CDR3 region: CASSLGGRGKETQYF. The CDR3 DNA reads TGTGCTAGCAGCTTAGGTGGCAGGGGAAAAGAGACCCAGTACTTC.

V and J are TRBV28 and TRBJ2-2; the match to TRBD1 covers 7 bases. The ends lost 5 bases at V and 5 bases at J; junction bases unmatched: 8. CDR1 is MDHEN and CDR2 is SYDVKM in the germline V gene. The CDR3 is 15 amino acids. The chain's CDR3 is CASSLPTGRTGELFF. The CDR3 nucleotides are TGTGCCAGCAGTCTCCCGACAGGGCGGACCGGGGAGCTGTTTTTT.

This sequence joins TRBV11-2 and TRBJ1-2; D may be TRBD1 (6 bases). Trimming cost V 5 bases and J 2 bases, with 12 bases left between them. CDR1 is SGHAT, CDR2 FQNNGV, per germline. CDR3 length: 14 residues. The CDR3 DNA sequence: TGTGCCAGCAGCCCTGAGAGGGGGAACTATGGCTACACCTTC. Translating it yields CASSPERGNYGYTF.

The chain employs TRBV7-9 and TRBJ1-1, with no clear D. V was pared by 3 bases and J by 0 bases, with 11 bases between. CDR1 and CDR2 from the germline V gene are SEHNR and FQNEAQ (reference sequence). This CDR3 is 15 amino acids long. This chain's CDR3 is CASSFGVTVNTEAFF. CDR3 DNA sequence: TGTGCCAGCAGCTTTGGAGTTACCGTGAACACTGAAGCTTTCTTT.

Only one count was recorded for this clone. This sequence joins TRBV29-1 and TRBJ2-5, with a possible D match to TRBD2 (5 bases). This CDR3 contains 13 residues. V shed 2 bases and J shed 7 bases, with 14 bases lying between them. Germline CDR1 is SQVTM and CDR2 is ANQGSEA. The CDR3 nucleotides are TGCAGCGTTGAAACTAGGGCGGGTGGGACCCAGTACTTC. It codes for CSVETRAGGTQYF. The entire variable domain, with the rest obtained from reference TRBV29-1 and TRBJ2-5, is as follows: SAVISQKPSRDICQRGTSLTIQCQVDSQVTMMFWYRQQPGQSLTLIATANQGSEATYESGFVIDKFPISRPNLTFSTLTVSNMSPEDSSIYLCSVETRAGGTQYFGPGTRLLVL.

This clone was found a few times. V gene TRBV30 combines with J gene TRBJ1-6, with D possibly matching TRBD1 (5 bases). V lost 5 bases to trimming and J lost 5 bases, with 13 bases between them. Germline CDR1 is GTSNPN and CDR2 is SVGIG (reference sequence). The CDR3 contains 14 residues. The CDR3 coding sequence is TGTGCCTGGGGTGGGACGTTCGATAATTCACCCCTCCACTTT. It translates to CAWGGTFDNSPLHF. The full variable domain, its missing parts supplied by reference TRBV30 and TRBJ1-6, is SQTIHQWPATLVQPVGSPLSLECTVEGTSNPNLYWYRQAAGRGLQLLFYSVGIGQISSEVPQNLSASRPQDRQFILSSKKLLLSDSGFYLCAWGGTFDNSPLHFGNGTRLTVT.

This clone came up once. The J gene is TRBJ1-1, the V gene TRBV30; D gene uncertain. Germline loops: CDR1 GTSNPN, CDR2 SVGIG (reference sequence). This CDR3 has 14 amino acids. V was trimmed by 0 bases and J by 1 base, leaving 9 bases between them. For the CDR3, the DNA is TGTGCCTGGAGTGTAGCCCCCCAGAACACTGAAGCTTTCTTT. This sequence encodes CAWSVAPQNTEAFF.

The J gene is TRBJ1-1, the V gene TRBV7-2; 8 nucleotides agree with TRBD1. Germline V gene data show CDR1 as SGHTA and CDR2 as FQGNSA. The CDR3 contains 14 residues. V dropped 4 bases and J dropped 11; count of bases not matched to a gene: 12. For the CDR3, the DNA is TGTGCCAGCAGCTCCCGGGCAGGGGGCAGGAATGCTTTCTTT. Protein sequence: CASSSRAGGRNAFF. The whole variable domain, remainder taken from reference TRBV7-2 and TRBJ1-1, is GAGVSQSPSNKVTEKGKDVELRCDPISGHTALYWYRQSLGQGLEFLIYFQGNSAPDKSGLPSDRFSAERTGGSVSTLTIQRTQQEDSAVYLCASSSRAGGRNAFFGQGTRLTVV.

This rearrangement joins TRBV5-6 to TRBJ1-2; D call uncertain. Germline V CDR1 and CDR2: SGHDT, YYEEEE. The CDR3 consists of 14 residues. V dropped 4 bases and J dropped 0 bases, with 10 bases sitting between them. The CDR3 loop reads CASSEGKANYGYTF. The CDR3, as DNA: TGTGCCAGCAGCGAAGGCAAAGCTAACTATGGCTACACCTTC.

The V call is TRBV5-1, the J call TRBJ1-2; 7 bases fit TRBD1. The CDR3 extends over 15 amino acids. From germline, CDR1 is SGHRS and CDR2 YFSETQ. After removal of 3 bases from V and 0 bases from J, the junction contained 5 bases not matched to a gene. CDR3: CASSSTGAPNYGYTF. CDR3 nucleotide sequence: TGCGCCAGCAGCTCAACAGGGGCCCCTAACTATGGCTACACCTTC.

The gene calls are TRBV5-8 and TRBJ1-2; D is unclear. Germline loops: CDR1 SGHTS, CDR2 YDEGEE. V dropped 0 bases and J dropped 8 bases, with 8 bases sitting between them. The CDR3 loop spans 12 amino acids. The CDR3 is CASSLAVGGYTF. The CDR3 DNA reads TGTGCCAGCAGCTTGGCCGTAGGGGGCTACACCTTC.

This chain's CDR3 is CASSDEAGGSPLHF. The CDR3 coding sequence is TGTGCCAGCAGTGACGAGGCAGGGGGTTCACCCCTCCACTTT. This chain links TRBV6-4 with TRBJ1-6, with 7 bases fitting TRBD1. The CDR3 sequence is 14 residues long. Per germline, CDR1 MRHNA and CDR2 SNTAGT. The ends lost 2 bases at V and 9 bases at J; junction bases unmatched: 4.

V usage is TRBV2 and J usage is TRBJ2-1, with D perhaps given as TRBD1 or TRBD2 (5 bases each). This CDR3 has 13 residues. The V and J ends lost 8 bases and 9 bases respectively, with 17 bases between them. The germline CDR1 and CDR2 sequences are SNHLY and FYNNEI. Written as DNA, the CDR3 is TGTGCCAGCGGCAGGGCACTTCGGGGTGAGCAGTTCTTC. Its translation: CASGRALRGEQFF.

DNA for the CDR3: TGTGCCAGTAGTCCCCCCGGGACTAGTCCGTATTTT. Translated, it gives CASSPPGTSPYF. The chain uses TRBV19 and TRBJ2-3; 8 bases agree with TRBD2. With V trimmed by 5 bases and J by 14 bases, 9 bases remained unmatched. This CDR3 comprises 12 residues. Per the germline V gene, CDR1 is LNHDA and CDR2 is SQIVND (reference sequence).